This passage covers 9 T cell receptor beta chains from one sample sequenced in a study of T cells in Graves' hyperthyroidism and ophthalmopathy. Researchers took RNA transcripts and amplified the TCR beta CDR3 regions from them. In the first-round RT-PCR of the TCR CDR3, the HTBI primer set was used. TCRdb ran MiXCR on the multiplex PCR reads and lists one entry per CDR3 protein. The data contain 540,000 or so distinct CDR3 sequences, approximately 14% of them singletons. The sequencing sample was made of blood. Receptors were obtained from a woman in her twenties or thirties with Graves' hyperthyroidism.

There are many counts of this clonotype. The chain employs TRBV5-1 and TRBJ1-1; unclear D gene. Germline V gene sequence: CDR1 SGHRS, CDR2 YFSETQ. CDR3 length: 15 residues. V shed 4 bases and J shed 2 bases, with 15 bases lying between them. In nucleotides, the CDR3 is TGCGCCAGCAGCACGACTAGTGGGATTAACACTGAAGCTTTCTTT. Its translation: CASSTTSGINTEAFF.

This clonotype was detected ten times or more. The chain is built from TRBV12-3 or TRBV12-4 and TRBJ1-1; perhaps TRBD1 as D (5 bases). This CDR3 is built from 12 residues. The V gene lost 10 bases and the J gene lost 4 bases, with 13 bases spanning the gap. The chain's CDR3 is CATRGGGTEAFF. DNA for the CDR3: TGTGCCACCAGAGGCGGGGGCACTGAAGCTTTCTTT.

CDR3 nucleotide sequence: TGCGCCAGCAGCCAAGATTATCGGGGCAGGTCACCCCTCCACTTT. It specifies CASSQDYRGRSPLHF. V usage is TRBV4-1 and J usage is TRBJ1-6, with D possibly matching TRBD1 (5 bases). Germline CDR1 MGHRA, CDR2 YSYEKL. Trimming took 0 bases from V and 10 from J, leaving 13 bases between them. This CDR3 is 15 amino acids long.

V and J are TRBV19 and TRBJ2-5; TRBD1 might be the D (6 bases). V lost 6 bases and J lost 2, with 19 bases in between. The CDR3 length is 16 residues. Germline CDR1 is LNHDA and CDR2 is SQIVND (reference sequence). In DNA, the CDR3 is TGTGCCAGTAGGAAACAGGGAAGGGGTGCGCAAGAGACCCAGTACTTC. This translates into CASRKQGRGAQETQYF.

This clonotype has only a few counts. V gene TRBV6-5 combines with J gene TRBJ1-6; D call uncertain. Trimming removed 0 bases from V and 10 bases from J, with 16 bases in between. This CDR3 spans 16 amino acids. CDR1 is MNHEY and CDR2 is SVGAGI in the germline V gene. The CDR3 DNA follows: TGTGCCAGCAGTTACTCGAGTTTTAGCGAGGGATCACCCCTCCACTTT. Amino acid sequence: CASSYSSFSEGSPLHF.

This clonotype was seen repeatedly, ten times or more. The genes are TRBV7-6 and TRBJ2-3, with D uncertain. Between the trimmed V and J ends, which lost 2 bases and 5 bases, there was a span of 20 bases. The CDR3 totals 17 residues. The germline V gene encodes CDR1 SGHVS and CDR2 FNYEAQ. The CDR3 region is CASSLNAPGRWEDTQYF. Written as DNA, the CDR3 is TGTGCCAGCAGCTTAAACGCCCCCGGGCGTTGGGAAGATACGCAGTATTTT.

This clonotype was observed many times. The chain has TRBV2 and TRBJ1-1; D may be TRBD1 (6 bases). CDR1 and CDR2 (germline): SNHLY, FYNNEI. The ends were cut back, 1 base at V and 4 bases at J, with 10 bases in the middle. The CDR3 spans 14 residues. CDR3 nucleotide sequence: TGTGCCAGCAGTGAAGACAGGGTTGTCACTGAAGCTTTCTTT. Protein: CASSEDRVVTEAFF.

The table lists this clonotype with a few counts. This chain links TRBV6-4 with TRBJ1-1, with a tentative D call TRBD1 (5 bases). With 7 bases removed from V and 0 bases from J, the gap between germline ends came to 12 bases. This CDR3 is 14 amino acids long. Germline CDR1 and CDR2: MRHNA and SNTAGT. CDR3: CASKAGNLNTEAFF. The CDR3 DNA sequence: TGTGCCAGCAAAGCAGGGAATTTGAACACTGAAGCTTTCTTT.

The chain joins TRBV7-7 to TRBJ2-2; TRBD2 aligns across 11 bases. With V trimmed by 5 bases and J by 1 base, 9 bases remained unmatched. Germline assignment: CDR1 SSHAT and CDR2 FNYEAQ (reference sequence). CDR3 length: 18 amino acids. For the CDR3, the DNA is TGTGCCAGCAGCCCCCTAGCCGGGACTAGCGGGAACACCGGGGAGCTGTTTTTT. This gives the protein CASSPLAGTSGNTGELFF.